The clone carrying this T cell receptor beta chain has a count of ten or more. Antigen: not known. The data are from a study of CD8 T cells in ankylosing spondylitis. Study-wide findings and caveats: Disease-linked clones bore a CD8+ phenotype and were relatively rare in peripheral blood.

The germline V gene encodes CDR1 DFQATT and CDR2 SNEGSKA (reference sequence). V was clipped by 6 bases and J by 0 bases, with 12 bases between them. The CDR3 covers 14 residues. As the method for making TCR beta libraries, quantitative 5'-RACE with molecular barcodes was used. A single record per CDR3 protein comes from TCRdb applying MiXCR to the 5' RACE reads. The table shows about 230,000 distinct CDR3 sequences, with approximately 8.4% occurring only once. This TCR derives from a female donor with ankylosing spondylitis or in good health (not recorded which). The chain employs TRBV20-1 and TRBJ2-1; D gene uncertain. Sequenced: blood, either unsorted or a sorted T cell fraction (not recorded which). This chain's CDR3 is CSATTASSYNEQFF. DNA for the CDR3: TGCAGTGCAACTACTGCAAGCTCCTACAATGAGCAGTTCTTC.